The 3 T cell receptor beta chains listed next were all sequenced from one sample in a study of T cell responses to AZD1222 COVID-19 vaccine. Sequencing was performed with immunoSEQ multiplex PCR; in TCRdb, only in-frame clones are kept and a portion is missing. The table includes about 140,000 clones, 90% to 95% detected once. The sequencing here drew on peripheral blood, taken 28 days after the second AZD1222 dose. The receptors stem from an adult who received the AZD1222 COVID-19 vaccine.

In its sample, this clone was seen once. The J gene is TRBJ2-2, the V gene TRBV3-1 (or the pseudogene TRBV3-2); TRBD2 might be the D (5 bases). This CDR3 is built from 16 residues. Germline CDR1 LGHDT, CDR2 YNNKEL (reference sequence). Trimming left V 5 bases short and J 8 bases short, with 21 bases between. CDR3 nucleotide sequence: TGTGCCAGCAGCGCGGTCGGCGGGCTCTGGGTGGGGGAGCTGTTTTTT. Its protein product is CASSAVGGLWVGELFF.

V and J are TRBV5-1 and TRBJ2-7, with 9 bases that match TRBD2. Germline-derived CDR1 and CDR2 are SGHRS and YFSETQ. The CDR3 covers 15 residues. V trimming: 4 bases; J trimming: 2 bases; junction bases outside the gene matches: 7. The CDR3, as DNA: TGCGCCAGCAGCCTCGGACTAGCGAGTACCTACGAGCAGTACTTC. This translates into CASSLGLASTYEQYF.

The rearrangement uses TRBV5-4 and TRBJ1-2; 10 bases are shared with TRBD1. V shed 4 bases and J 0 bases; nucleotides not matched to a gene: 9. The germline gives CDR1 SGHNT, CDR2 YYREEE (reference sequence). The CDR3 consists of 17 residues. The CDR3 sequence: CASSAGTGAQPNYGYTF. CDR3 nucleotides: TGTGCCAGCAGCGCCGGGACAGGGGCCCAACCTAACTATGGCTACACCTTC.